This is a list of T cell receptor beta chains from one sample in a study of blood T cell repertoires in COVID-19. Measured with immunoSEQ multiplex PCR; TCRdb has only the in-frame clones, and not every one. The sample lists under 150,000 clones, approximately 77% occurring once. The sample consisted of peripheral blood. The receptors were sampled from an elderly man with acute or convalescent COVID-19. Both conserved end residues are part of each CDR3. A D gene is named only where the DNA matches it firmly. Size is omitted from some rows. Given values are once, few, many or a class for expanded clones.

d_gene | abundance | j_gene | v_gene | len | CDR3nt | CDR3aa
TRBD2 | - | TRBJ2-7 | TRBV6-2/TRBV6-3 | 16 | TGTGCCAGCAGTTACCCTAGCGGGTATCCCTCCTACGAGCAGTACTTC | CASSYPSGYPSYEQYF
TRBD1 | - | TRBJ2-2 | TRBV18 | 15 | TGTGCCAGCTCACCGGGACAGGGCAACACCGGGGAGCTGTTTTTT | CASSPGQGNTGELFF
- | - | TRBJ1-1 | TRBV6-5 | 13 | TGTGCCAGCAGTTCGACAGCGAACACTGAAGCTTTCTTT | CASSSTANTEAFF
- | - | TRBJ2-3 | TRBV2 | 14 | TGTGCCAGCAGTGAAGCAGACTTCCCAGATACGCAGTATTTT | CASSEADFPDTQYF
- | - | TRBJ1-6 | TRBV2 | 14 | TGTGCCAGCAGTGTTATGAGGCTATACTCACCCCTCCACTTT | CASSVMRLYSPLHF
TRBD1 | - | TRBJ1-2 | TRBV3-1/TRBV3-2 | 15 | TGTGCCAGCAGCCTAACCACAGGGGTTCGATATGGCTACACCTTC | CASSLTTGVRYGYTF
- | few | TRBJ2-3 | TRBV4-1 | 14 | TGCGCCAGCAGCCAAGATGTTCACACAGATACGCAGTATTTT | CASSQDVHTDTQYF
- | - | TRBJ1-3 | TRBV5-4 | 17 | TGTGCCAGCAGCTTGGGGGGTACAGGGATCTCTGGAAACACCATATATTTT | CASSLGGTGISGNTIYF
- | - | TRBJ2-5 | TRBV19 | 13 | TGTGCCAGTAGTATAATCAGAGGAGAGACCCAGTACTTC | CASSIIRGETQYF
TRBD1 | - | TRBJ2-1 | TRBV2 | 14 | TGTGCCAGCAGTGACAGGGGGCTAGGGAATGAGCAGTTCTTC | CASSDRGLGNEQFF
TRBD1 | - | TRBJ1-6 | TRBV7-9 | 13 | TGTGCCAGCAGTACAGGACAGGGTTCGCCCCTCCACTTT | CASSTGQGSPLHF
TRBD1 | once | TRBJ1-5 | TRBV6-5 | 15 | TGTGCCAGCAGGGATCAGGGGGCCGGCAATCAGCCCCAGCATTTT | CASRDQGAGNQPQHF
TRBD1 | - | TRBJ1-5 | TRBV19 | 15 | TGTGCCAGTAGTACCGACAGGGGGCCAGATCAGCCCCAGCATTTT | CASSTDRGPDQPQHF
TRBD1 | - | TRBJ1-2 | TRBV28 | 15 | TGTGCCAGCAGTACCCCGACAGGGGACAACTATGGCTACACCTTC | CASSTPTGDNYGYTF
- | - | TRBJ2-2 | TRBV7-9 | 14 | TGTGCCAGCAGCCGACAGTTGAACACCGGGGAGCTGTTTTTT | CASSRQLNTGELFF
TRBD1 | - | TRBJ2-1 | TRBV15 | 15 | TGTGCCACCAGCACACGGGACAGGGGGAACAATGAGCAGTTCTTC | CATSTRDRGNNEQFF
TRBD2 | many | TRBJ2-3 | TRBV7-9 | 16 | TGTGCCAGCAGCTTAGGTCGGGGGGGCCGGACAGATACGCAGTATTTT | CASSLGRGGRTDTQYF
- | - | TRBJ1-1 | TRBV2 | 15 | TGTGCCAGCAGCCCTGTCCCTCTAGGACAGTCTAAGGTTTTCTTT | CASSPVPLGQSKVFF
- | - | TRBJ1-3 | TRBV4-2 | 15 | TGTGCCAGCAGCCAAGATACAGGGACTGGAAACACCATATATTTT | CASSQDTGTGNTIYF
- | - | TRBJ2-5 | TRBV29-1 | 13 | TGCAGCGTTGTCCCCCGACAGGGAGGGACCCAGTACTTC | CSVVPRQGGTQYF
TRBD1 | - | TRBJ2-7 | TRBV25-1 | 15 | TGTGCCAGCAGTGTCTCCGGGACAGCCTCCTACGAGCAGTACTTC | CASSVSGTASYEQYF
- | - | TRBJ1-2 | TRBV12-3/TRBV12-4 | 13 | TGTGCCAGCAGTACCCAGGGACTCTATGGCTACACCTTC | CASSTQGLYGYTF
TRBD1 | - | TRBJ1-2 | TRBV23-1 | 16 | TGCGCCTGGAAAAGGGACAGGGAGGTTCTATCCGGTGGCTACACCTTC | CAWKRDREVLSGGYTF
- | - | TRBJ1-4 | TRBV6-6 | 16 | TGTGCCAGCAGATCAGGGTTGGGGATTAATAATGAAAAACTGTTTTTT | CASRSGLGINNEKLFF